This entry describes one TCR beta chain. The data derive from a study of blood T cell repertoires in COVID-19. In the original analysis: Amplifying reference gene primers gave estimates of nucleated cell counts. Measured with immunoSEQ multiplex PCR; TCRdb has only the in-frame clones, and not every one. V and J calls and clone size follow that table, whereas D and trimming were derived from the DNA. The sample holds about 180,000 clones, 80% to 90% seen once. Germline assignment: CDR1 SGDLS and CDR2 YYNGEE. The CDR3 contains 15 residues. The V gene end was trimmed by 0 bases and the J gene end by 1 base; junction bases not matched to a gene: 2.

The gene calls are TRBV9 and TRBJ1-1; 8 bases fit TRBD1. The sequenced sample consisted of peripheral blood. This receptor was obtained from a man in his sixties with acute or convalescent COVID-19. The CDR3 reads CASSVAGQGNTEAFF. CDR3 DNA: TGTGCCAGCAGCGTAGCTGGACAGGGGAACACTGAAGCTTTCTTT.